The 30 T cell receptor beta chains below come from one sample, sequenced in a study of cytomegalovirus exposure and HLA in healthy donors (TCRdb year 2017). Library preparation was by the immunoSEQ multiplex PCR assay. For the multiplex PCR, a mixture combining 60 forward primers for TCR Vbeta segments and 13 reverse primers for TCR Jbeta segments was used. The immuneACCESS repertoire file appears here via TCRdb, limited to in-frame rearrangements. These files lack a portion of the clones; in checked studies, under half of the deficit traces to unresolved V genes, and the cause of the others is not known. This sample's table lists over 100,000 clones. Jointly, the top ten make up less than 4.5% of the sample. The sample taken for sequencing was PBMCs. The receptors derive from a man aged 25 to 45 in good health and CMV-seronegative.

The chain has TRBV5-1 and TRBJ2-5, with D possibly being TRBD2 (6 bases). Germline V gene lookup returns CDR1 SGHRS and CDR2 YFSETQ. The CDR3 totals 15 residues. V dropped 4 bases and J dropped 7 bases, with 20 bases sitting between them. The CDR3 sequence is CASSPEGGLAGTQYF. The CDR3 region has the DNA TGCGCCAGCAGCCCGGAGGGTGGGCTCGCCGGGACCCAGTACTTC.

This sequence joins TRBV6-5 and TRBJ2-7; D possibly matches TRBD1 or TRBD2 (5 bases each). Germline assignment: CDR1 MNHEY and CDR2 SVGAGI. The CDR3 totals 13 residues. The CDR3: CASGRGPTYEQYF. The CDR3 nucleotides are TGTGCAAGCGGAAGGGGTCCGACCTACGAGCAGTACTTC.

The V and J genes are TRBV6-1 and TRBJ1-4, with D possibly TRBD1 on 5 matching bases. Germline loops: CDR1 MNHNS, CDR2 SASEGT. With 2 bases removed from V and 10 bases from J, the gap between germline ends came to 17 bases. The CDR3 spans 15 residues. The CDR3 sequence: CASSEMGQGSGKLFF. The CDR3 coding sequence is TGTGCCAGCAGTGAAATGGGCCAGGGATCCGGAAAACTGTTTTTT.

The chain has TRBV7-9 and TRBJ1-3; 8 bases line up with TRBD1. Germline CDR1 SEHNR, CDR2 FQNEAQ (reference sequence). There are 15 residues in the CDR3. J was trimmed by 4 bases and V by 1 base; bases with no gene match: 3. The CDR3 nucleotides are TGTGCCAGCAGCTTAGGGACAGGGTTGGGAAACACCATATATTTT. Its protein is CASSLGTGLGNTIYF.

This chain uses TRBV6-1 with TRBJ2-1, with D perhaps TRBD2 (6 bases). The germline V gene encodes CDR1 MNHNS and CDR2 SASEGT. V was shortened by 1 base and J by 8 bases, with 24 bases between the two germline ends. The CDR3 length is 18 residues. CDR3 region: CASSEGRGSGLGFDEQFF. The CDR3 DNA is TGTGCCAGCAGTGAAGGCAGAGGATCGGGACTCGGTTTCGATGAGCAGTTCTTC.

J is TRBJ1-3 and V is TRBV6-1; D ambiguous. The germline V and J ends were trimmed by 4 bases and 2 bases, with 9 bases remaining between them. Germline V lookup: CDR1 MNHNS, CDR2 SASEGT. CDR3 length: 14 amino acids. The CDR3 DNA reads as TGTGCCAGCAGTGGTATGGCGGCTGGAAACACCATATATTTT. It translates to CASSGMAAGNTIYF.

J is TRBJ1-4 and V is TRBV5-1; D perhaps matches TRBD1 (6 bases). Trimming left V 4 bases short and J 0 bases short, with 10 bases between. CDR3 length: 15 residues. Looked up from germline, CDR1 is SGHRS and CDR2 is YFSETQ. The CDR3 region has the DNA TGCGCCAGCAGCCTCACAGGGTCAACTAATGAAAAACTGTTTTTT. As protein: CASSLTGSTNEKLFF.

The chain couples TRBV5-4 to TRBJ1-1; the D is unclear. The ends were cut back, 4 bases at V and 1 base at J, with 11 bases in the middle. The CDR3 contains 14 residues. CDR1 and CDR2 (germline): SGHNT, YYREEE (reference sequence). DNA for the CDR3: TGTGCCAGCAGCCCCGGAGGCGGGAACACTGAAGCTTTCTTT. As protein: CASSPGGGNTEAFF. The full variable domain, completed using reference TRBV5-4 and TRBJ1-1, is ETGVTQSPTHLIKTRGQQVTLRCSSQSGHNTVSWYQQALGQGPQFIFQYYREEENGRGNFPPRFSGLQFPNYSSELNVNALELDDSALYLCASSPGGGNTEAFFGQGTRLTVV.

The chain employs TRBV4-3 and TRBJ2-3; weak D call: TRBD2 (6 bases). The germline V gene encodes CDR1 LGHNA and CDR2 YSLEER. Trimming removed 0 bases from V and 1 base from J, with 11 bases in between. The CDR3 length is 16 residues. This CDR3 reads CASSQDAAGRTDTQYF. For the CDR3, the DNA is TGCGCCAGCAGCCAAGATGCGGCGGGACGCACAGATACGCAGTATTTT.

V gene TRBV28 combines with J gene TRBJ2-3, with TRBD2 matching 10 bases. The germline V gene has CDR1 MDHEN and CDR2 SYDVKM. This CDR3 has 15 amino acids. Germline trimming cut 5 bases from V and 11 bases from J; bases unmatched to any gene: 13. The CDR3 here is CASSPSAPASGGQYF. The DNA of the CDR3 is TGTGCCAGCAGTCCTTCCGCCCCGGCTAGCGGGGGGCAGTATTTT.

This rearrangement joins TRBV5-1 to TRBJ2-3; TRBD1 might be the D (6 bases). The germline V gene has CDR1 SGHRS and CDR2 YFSETQ. V was cut by 6 bases and J by 0 bases, with 11 bases left in between. CDR3 length: 14 amino acids. This CDR3 is CASTQGTSTDTQYF. The CDR3, as DNA: TGCGCCAGCACACAGGGTACCAGCACAGATACGCAGTATTTT.

This chain uses TRBV5-1 with TRBJ2-7; no definite D call. Trimming cost V 0 bases and J 3 bases, with 10 bases left between them. CDR3 length: 14 amino acids. CDR1 and CDR2 (germline): SGHRS, YFSETQ. The CDR3: CASSLDSTDYEQYF. The CDR3 DNA reads TGCGCCAGCAGCTTGGACAGCACCGACTACGAGCAGTACTTC.

The rearrangement links TRBV7-8 to TRBJ2-7, with a weak D call TRBD1 (7 bases). Germline assignment: CDR1 SGHVS and CDR2 FQNEAQ. The CDR3 has 14 residues. V lost 5 bases and J 0 bases, leaving 11 bases between the germline ends. CDR3 sequence: CASSAGGSSYEQYF. CDR3 DNA sequence: TGTGCCAGCAGCGCAGGGGGGAGCTCCTACGAGCAGTACTTC.

The V call is TRBV10-3, the J call TRBJ2-3; the D is unclear. The length of the CDR3 is 13 residues. Trimming stripped 8 bases from V and 1 base from J, with 10 bases between. Germline V gives CDR1 ENHRY, CDR2 SYGVKD. This chain's CDR3 is CAIGEQGTDTQYF. The CDR3 coding sequence is TGTGCCATCGGCGAGCAGGGCACAGATACGCAGTATTTT.

The CDR3 sequence: CASSLSTGTQSDEQYF. CDR3 coding DNA: TGTGCCAGCAGTTTATCAACCGGGACACAATCGGACGAGCAGTACTTC. This sequence joins TRBV27 and TRBJ2-5; D possibly corresponds to TRBD1 (6 bases). The DNA end favors TRBJ2-7, so the J call may be wrong. Germline values: CDR1 MNHEY, CDR2 SMNVEV (reference sequence). This CDR3 has 16 amino acids.

V is TRBV11-2 and J is TRBJ1-3; tentatively, D is TRBD1 (6 bases). This CDR3 contains 16 residues. Germline CDR1 and CDR2: SGHAT and FQNNGV. V gave up 0 bases and J gave up 2 bases, with 11 bases separating them. The CDR3 nucleotides read TGTGCCAGCAGCTTAGAAAGGGGGAAGCCTGGAAACACCATATATTTT. Translated, it gives CASSLERGKPGNTIYF.

About this clone: At one end the junction does not follow the germline gene, possibly because of a read error. This chain joins TRBV5-1 and TRBJ2-7, with 8 bases identical to TRBD2. Germline assignment: CDR1 SGHRS and CDR2 YFSETQ. There are 16 residues in the CDR3. The CDR3 bases are TGCGCCAGCAGTTTGGGAGCGGGGGCCCACTCCTACGAGCAGTACTTC. Its translation is CASSLGAGAHSYEQYF.

The rearrangement joins TRBV6-1 to TRBJ1-3; no clear D. V lost 3 bases to trimming and J lost 5 bases, with 11 bases between them. CDR3 length: 14 residues. Germline assignment: CDR1 MNHNS and CDR2 SASEGT. CDR3 nucleotide sequence: TGTGCCAGCAGTGATGATCTACCGAGAAACACCATATATTTT. It encodes CASSDDLPRNTIYF.

The genes are TRBV14 and TRBJ2-7; 7 bases are shared with TRBD1. Trimming removed 1 base from V and 1 base from J; junction bases left unmatched: 4. Germline V gene lookup returns CDR1 SGHDN and CDR2 FVKESK. The CDR3 sequence is 15 residues long. CDR3 sequence reads: CASSQVQGVSYEQYF. For the CDR3, the DNA is TGTGCCAGCAGCCAAGTCCAGGGGGTTTCCTACGAGCAGTACTTC.

Here the CDR3 reads CASSKGQDSYNEQFF. The DNA of the CDR3 is TGTGCCAGTAGTAAGGGACAGGACAGCTACAATGAGCAGTTCTTC. The chain has TRBV19 and TRBJ2-1; 8 bases align to TRBD1. With 4 bases clipped from V and 3 bases from J, the junction kept 5 bases outside the gene matches. This CDR3 has 15 amino acids. Germline values: CDR1 LNHDA, CDR2 SQIVND (reference sequence).

The chain is built from TRBV29-1 and TRBJ1-5; 9 nucleotides align to TRBD1. Germline-derived CDR1 and CDR2 are SQVTM and ANQGSEA. The CDR3 has 15 amino acids. V gave up 4 bases and J gave up 2 bases; unmatched junction bases: 6. CDR3 protein: CSVVTGGYGNQPQHF. The DNA for the CDR3 is TGCAGCGTTGTTACAGGGGGCTATGGCAATCAGCCCCAGCATTTT.

This sequence joins TRBV6-1 and TRBJ2-2; perhaps TRBD2 as D (6 bases). Trimming left V 3 bases short and J 8 bases short, with 19 bases between. The CDR3 has 16 amino acids. The germline V gene has CDR1 MNHNS and CDR2 SASEGT. CDR3: CASSERVAAKGGELFF. The CDR3 DNA follows: TGTGCCAGCAGTGAGAGGGTAGCGGCGAAGGGGGGGGAGCTGTTTTTT.

The chain is built from TRBV4-1 and TRBJ2-5; 7 nucleotides line up with TRBD1. The closer fit of TRBJ2-7 to the DNA end suggests the J call may be wrong. Germline-derived CDR1 and CDR2 are MGHRA and YSYEKL. The CDR3 consists of 13 residues. The CDR3 nucleotides are TGCGCCAGCAGCTTTGGGACAGCCTACGAGCAGTACTTC. This gives the protein CASSFGTAYEQYF.

This sequence joins TRBV6-5 and TRBJ2-2, with 7 bases that match TRBD1. After removal of 4 bases from V and 4 bases from J, the junction contained 6 bases not matched to a gene. The CDR3 sequence is 15 residues long. Germline CDR1 and CDR2: MNHEY and SVGAGI. The CDR3 bases are TGTGCCAGCAGTTTCAGGGGGACGGTCACCGGGGAGCTGTTTTTT. This gives the protein CASSFRGTVTGELFF.

The V gene is TRBV6-4, the J gene TRBJ2-5, with 7 positions matching TRBD1. Germline V gene lookup returns CDR1 MRHNA and CDR2 SNTAGT. V was clipped by 6 bases and J by 0 bases; unmatched bases: 4. This CDR3 is 14 amino acids long. This CDR3 reads CASREGQHQETQYF. In DNA, the CDR3 is TGTGCCAGCAGAGAGGGACAGCACCAAGAGACCCAGTACTTC.

The chain couples TRBV15 to TRBJ2-5; TRBD1 matches at 8 bases. This CDR3 contains 17 residues. Trimming at V came to 5 bases and at J to 2 bases, leaving 13 bases not matched to a gene. Germline loops: CDR1 LNHNV, CDR2 YYDKDF (reference sequence). CDR3 sequence reads: CATSPRPGTGRQETQYF. The CDR3 DNA reads TGTGCCACCAGCCCACGACCCGGGACAGGTCGGCAAGAGACCCAGTACTTC.

Here the CDR3 DNA reads TGTGCCAGCAGCTTAACGACAGCTAACACTGAAGCTTTCTTT. It is translated as CASSLTTANTEAFF. The chain couples TRBV7-2 to TRBJ1-1; D possibly corresponds to TRBD1 (5 bases). Looked up from germline, CDR1 is SGHTA and CDR2 is FQGNSA. V lost 2 bases, J lost 2 bases, and 9 bases lay in between. The CDR3 has 14 residues.

This chain joins TRBV11-2 and TRBJ2-7; no clear D gene. CDR1 is SGHAT and CDR2 is FQNNGV in the germline V gene. V shed 2 bases and J shed 4 bases, with 12 bases lying between them. This CDR3 comprises 14 residues. The CDR3 loop reads CASSLIRGRYEQYF. The CDR3 bases are TGTGCCAGCAGCTTAATTCGCGGTCGGTACGAGCAGTACTTC.

The V call is TRBV18, the J call TRBJ1-6; 8 positions match TRBD1. J gave up 6 bases and V 2 bases, and 3 bases lay outside the gene matches. This CDR3 has 15 amino acids. The V gene's germline CDR1 is KGHSH and CDR2 LQKENI. The chain's CDR3 is CASSPSTGGNSPLHF. The CDR3 nucleotides read TGTGCCAGCTCACCATCAACAGGGGGTAATTCACCCCTCCACTTT.

This sequence joins TRBV6-4 and TRBJ2-5, with 9 positions matching TRBD1. CDR3 size: 15 residues. Trimming took 3 bases from V and 4 from J; bases not matched to a gene: 6. Germline assignment: CDR1 MRHNA and CDR2 SNTAGT. CDR3 DNA: TGTGCCAGCAGTGATACAGGGGGCGACCGAGAGACCCAGTACTTC. Its translation: CASSDTGGDRETQYF.